This T cell receptor (beta chain) originates from a study of early T cells in non-severe SARS-CoV-2 infection. Regarding the study as a whole: Sequences matched to VDJdb favored anti-spike CD8 responses, while private and CD4 specificities were missed.

With regard to this clonotype: Its specificity is not known.

Using its own MiXCR run on the 5' RACE reads, TCRdb lists one record per CDR3 protein. The sample contains over 35,000 distinct CDR3 sequences, around 6.3% of which appear only once. This CDR3 is 13 amino acids long. V lost 8 bases to trimming and J lost 1 base, with 11 bases between them. CDR1 is MDHEN, CDR2 SYDVKM, per germline. The source material was whole blood, sampled at baseline. J is TRBJ1-1 and V is TRBV28; D gene ambiguous. This clonotype was sampled from an adult who was a healthcare worker with PCR-confirmed SARS-CoV-2 infection or an uninfected control (not recorded which). CDR3 loop: CASLGRQNTEAFF. The CDR3 DNA is TGTGCCAGCCTCGGACGCCAGAACACTGAAGCTTTCTTT.